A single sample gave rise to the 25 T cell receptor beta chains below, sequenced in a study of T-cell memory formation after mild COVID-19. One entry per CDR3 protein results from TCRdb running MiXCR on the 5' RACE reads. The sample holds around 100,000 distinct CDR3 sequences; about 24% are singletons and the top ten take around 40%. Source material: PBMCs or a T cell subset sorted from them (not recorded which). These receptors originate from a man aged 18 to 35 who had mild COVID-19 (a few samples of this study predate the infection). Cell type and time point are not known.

The CDR3 region is CASSPVERGTEAFF. The CDR3 DNA sequence: TGTGCCAGCTCACCAGTGGAGAGGGGCACTGAAGCTTTCTTT. The chain couples TRBV18 to TRBJ1-1; D may be TRBD1 (5 bases). Looked up from germline, CDR1 is KGHSH and CDR2 is LQKENI. CDR3 length: 14 residues. V was shortened by 2 bases and J by 4 bases, with 11 bases between the two germline ends.

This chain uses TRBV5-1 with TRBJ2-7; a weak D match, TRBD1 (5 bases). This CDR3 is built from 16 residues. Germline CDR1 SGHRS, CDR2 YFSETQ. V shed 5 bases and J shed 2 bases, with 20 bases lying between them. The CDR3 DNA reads TGCGCCAGCAGTTCACCCGGACATTCAAGGGCCTACGAGCAGTACTTC. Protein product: CASSSPGHSRAYEQYF.

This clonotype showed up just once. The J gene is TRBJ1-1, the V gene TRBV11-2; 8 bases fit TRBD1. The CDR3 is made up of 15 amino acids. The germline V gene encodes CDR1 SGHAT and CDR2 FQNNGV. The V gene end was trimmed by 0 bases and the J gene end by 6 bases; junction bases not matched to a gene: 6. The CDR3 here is CASSLEETGAPEAFF. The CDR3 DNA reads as TGTGCCAGCAGCTTAGAAGAGACAGGGGCCCCTGAAGCTTTCTTT.

The CDR3 reads CASSITSGYEQYF. The CDR3 nucleotides are TGTGCCAGCAGTATTACTAGCGGATACGAGCAGTACTTC. The chain links TRBV6-5 to TRBJ2-7, with TRBD2 identical over 8 bases. Germline lookup yields CDR1 MNHEY and CDR2 SVGAGI. This CDR3 contains 13 residues. The junction had 4 bases not matched to a gene; V was cut back by 5 bases and J by 4 bases.

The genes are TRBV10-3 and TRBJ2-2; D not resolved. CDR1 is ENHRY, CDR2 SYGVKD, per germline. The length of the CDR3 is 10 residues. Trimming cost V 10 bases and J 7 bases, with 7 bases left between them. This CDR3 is CATGLGELFF. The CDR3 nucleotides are TGTGCCACTGGGCTCGGGGAGCTGTTTTTT.

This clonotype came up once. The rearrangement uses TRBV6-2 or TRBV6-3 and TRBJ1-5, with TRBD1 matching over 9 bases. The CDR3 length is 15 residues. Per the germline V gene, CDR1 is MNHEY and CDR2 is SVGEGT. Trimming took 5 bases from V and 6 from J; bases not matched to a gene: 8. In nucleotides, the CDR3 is TGTGCCAGCAGTCATCCGGGACAGGGATTTCAGCCCCAGCATTTT. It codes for CASSHPGQGFQPQHF.

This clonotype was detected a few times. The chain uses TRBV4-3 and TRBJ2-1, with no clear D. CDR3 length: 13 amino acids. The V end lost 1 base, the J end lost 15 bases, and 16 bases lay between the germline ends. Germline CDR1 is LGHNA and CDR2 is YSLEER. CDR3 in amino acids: CASSQAQTSPRFF. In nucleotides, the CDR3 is TGCGCCAGCAGCCAAGCCCAGACTTCACCCCGGTTCTTC.

The CDR3 DNA reads as TGCGCCAGCAGCCCTAGGGACAACTATGGCTATGGCTACACCTTC. It is translated as CASSPRDNYGYGYTF. V is TRBV4-3 and J is TRBJ1-2; a weak D match, TRBD1 (6 bases). Trimming cost V 4 bases and J 4 bases, with 16 bases left between them. Germline V lookup: CDR1 LGHNA, CDR2 YSLEER. The CDR3 length is 15 residues.

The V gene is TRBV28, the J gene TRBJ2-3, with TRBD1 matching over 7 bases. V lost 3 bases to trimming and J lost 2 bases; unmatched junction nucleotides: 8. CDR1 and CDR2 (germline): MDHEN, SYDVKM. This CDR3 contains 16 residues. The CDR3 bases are TGTGCCAGCAGTTTTTTAGGGGGCCGGTTCACAGATACGCAGTATTTT. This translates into CASSFLGGRFTDTQYF.

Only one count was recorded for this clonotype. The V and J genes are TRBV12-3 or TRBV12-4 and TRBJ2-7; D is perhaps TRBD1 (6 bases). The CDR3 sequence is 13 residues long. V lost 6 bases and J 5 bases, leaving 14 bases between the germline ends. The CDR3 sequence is CASSRGPIDEQYF. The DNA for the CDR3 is TGTGCCAGCAGCAGGGGACCCATAGACGAGCAGTACTTC.

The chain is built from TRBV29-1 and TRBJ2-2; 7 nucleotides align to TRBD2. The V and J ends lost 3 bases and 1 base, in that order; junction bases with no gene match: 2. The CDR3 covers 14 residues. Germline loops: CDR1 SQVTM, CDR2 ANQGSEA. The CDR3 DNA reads TGCAGCGTTGATGCGGGGGTGAACACCGGGGAGCTGTTTTTT. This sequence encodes CSVDAGVNTGELFF.

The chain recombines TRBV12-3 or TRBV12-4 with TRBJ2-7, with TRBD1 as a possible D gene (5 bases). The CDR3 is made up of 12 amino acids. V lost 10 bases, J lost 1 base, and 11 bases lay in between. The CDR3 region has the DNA TGTGCCACCGGAGACAGATCCTACGAGCAGTACTTC. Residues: CATGDRSYEQYF.

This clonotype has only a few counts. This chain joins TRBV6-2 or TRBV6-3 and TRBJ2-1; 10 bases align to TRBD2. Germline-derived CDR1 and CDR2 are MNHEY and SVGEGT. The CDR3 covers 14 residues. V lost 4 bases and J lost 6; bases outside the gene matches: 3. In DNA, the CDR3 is TGTGCCAGCAGTTTACTAGCGGGGTTCAATGAGCAGTTCTTC. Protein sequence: CASSLLAGFNEQFF.

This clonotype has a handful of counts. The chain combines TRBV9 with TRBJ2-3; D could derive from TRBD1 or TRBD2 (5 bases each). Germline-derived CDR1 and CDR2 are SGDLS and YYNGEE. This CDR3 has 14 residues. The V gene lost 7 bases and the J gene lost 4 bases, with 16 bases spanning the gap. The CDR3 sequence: CASGTPGEADTQYF. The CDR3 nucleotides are TGTGCCAGCGGGACCCCGGGTGAAGCAGATACGCAGTATTTT.

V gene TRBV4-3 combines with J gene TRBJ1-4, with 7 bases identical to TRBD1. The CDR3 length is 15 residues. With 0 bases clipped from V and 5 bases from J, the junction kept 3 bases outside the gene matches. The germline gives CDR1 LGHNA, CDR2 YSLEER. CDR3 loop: CASSQEDRRNEKLFF. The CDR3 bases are TGCGCCAGCAGCCAAGAGGACAGGAGGAATGAAAAACTGTTTTTT.

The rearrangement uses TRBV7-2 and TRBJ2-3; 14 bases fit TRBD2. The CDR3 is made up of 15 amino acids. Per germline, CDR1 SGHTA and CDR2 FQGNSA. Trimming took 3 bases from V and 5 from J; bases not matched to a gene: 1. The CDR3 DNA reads TGTGCCAGCAGCTTCGGGACTAGCGGGGGAGATACGCAGTATTTT. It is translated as CASSFGTSGGDTQYF.

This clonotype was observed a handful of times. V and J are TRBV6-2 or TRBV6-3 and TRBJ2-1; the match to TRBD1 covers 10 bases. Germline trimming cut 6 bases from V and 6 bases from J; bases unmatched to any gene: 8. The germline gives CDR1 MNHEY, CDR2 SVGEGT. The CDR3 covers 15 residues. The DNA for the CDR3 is TGTGCCAGCAGACGCGGGGACAGGGGAGGCAATGAGCAGTTCTTC. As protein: CASRRGDRGGNEQFF.

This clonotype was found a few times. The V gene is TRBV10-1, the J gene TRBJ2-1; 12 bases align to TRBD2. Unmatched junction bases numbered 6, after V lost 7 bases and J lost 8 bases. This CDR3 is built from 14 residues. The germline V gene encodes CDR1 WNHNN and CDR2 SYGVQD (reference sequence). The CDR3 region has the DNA TGCGCCAGCAAGGCTAGCGGGGGGGCTCATGAGCAGTTCTTC. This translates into CASKASGGAHEQFF.

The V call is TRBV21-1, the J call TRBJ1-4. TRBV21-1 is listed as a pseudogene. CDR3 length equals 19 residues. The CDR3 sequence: CASIPPGPKRGATNEKLFF. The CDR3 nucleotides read TGTGCCAGCATTCCTCCGGGCCCCAAACGGGGTGCAACTAATGAAAAACTGTTTTTT.

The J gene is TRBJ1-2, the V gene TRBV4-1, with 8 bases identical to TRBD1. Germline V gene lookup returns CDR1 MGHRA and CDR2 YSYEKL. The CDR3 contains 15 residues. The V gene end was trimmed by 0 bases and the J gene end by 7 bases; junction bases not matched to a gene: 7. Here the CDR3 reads CASSQDPGQVLGYTF. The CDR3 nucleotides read TGCGCCAGCAGCCAAGATCCGGGACAGGTTCTTGGCTACACCTTC.

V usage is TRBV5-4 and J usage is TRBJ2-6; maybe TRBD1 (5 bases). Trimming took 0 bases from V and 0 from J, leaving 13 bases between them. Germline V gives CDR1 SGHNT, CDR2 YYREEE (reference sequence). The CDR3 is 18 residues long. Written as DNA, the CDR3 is TGTGCCAGCAGCTTGGCTGGCAGGGTCGACTCTGGGGCCAACGTCCTGACTTTC. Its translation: CASSLAGRVDSGANVLTF. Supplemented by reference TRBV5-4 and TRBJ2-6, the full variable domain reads ETGVTQSPTHLIKTRGQQVTLRCSSQSGHNTVSWYQQALGQGPQFIFQYYREEENGRGNFPPRFSGLQFPNYSSELNVNALELDDSALYLCASSLAGRVDSGANVLTFGAGSRLTVL.

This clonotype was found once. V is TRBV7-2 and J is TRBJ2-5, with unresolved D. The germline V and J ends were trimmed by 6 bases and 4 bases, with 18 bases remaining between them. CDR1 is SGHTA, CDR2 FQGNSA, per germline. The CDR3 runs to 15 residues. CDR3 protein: CASSRGPPSPETQYF. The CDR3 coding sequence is TGTGCCAGCAGTCGAGGACCGCCGTCCCCAGAGACCCAGTACTTC.

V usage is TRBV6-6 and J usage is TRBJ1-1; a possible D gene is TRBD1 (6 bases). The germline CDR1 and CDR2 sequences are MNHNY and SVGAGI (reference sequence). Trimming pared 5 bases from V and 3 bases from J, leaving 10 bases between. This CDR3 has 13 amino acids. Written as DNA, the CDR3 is TGTGCCAGCAGTCAGACAGGACACACTGAAGCTTTCTTT. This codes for CASSQTGHTEAFF.

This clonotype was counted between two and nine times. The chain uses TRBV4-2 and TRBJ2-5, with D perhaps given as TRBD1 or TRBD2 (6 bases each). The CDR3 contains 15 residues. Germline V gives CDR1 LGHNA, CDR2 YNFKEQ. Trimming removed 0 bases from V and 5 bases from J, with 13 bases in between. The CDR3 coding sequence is TGTGCCAGCAGCCAAGAGTTCGGGGGCGGGGAGACCCAGTACTTC. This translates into CASSQEFGGGETQYF.

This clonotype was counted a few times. CDR3: CASSLRDKRADQPQHF. Written as DNA, the CDR3 is TGTGCCAGCAGTTTAAGGGATAAAAGGGCCGATCAGCCCCAGCATTTT. This chain joins TRBV27 and TRBJ1-5; D is unclear. CDR1 MNHEY and CDR2 SMNVEV come from the germline V gene (reference sequence). CDR3 length: 16 amino acids. V was shortened by 2 bases and J by 5 bases, with 16 bases between the two germline ends.